Below, 23 T cell receptor beta chains from the same sample are listed, as sequenced in a study of regulatory T cells in long-lasting Graves disease. Time point: newly diagnosed GD, antithyroid drugs for less than 3 months. From RNA extracted from PBMCs, the TCR library was made. Investigators prepared the TCR beta libraries by applying iRepertoire HTBI primers and Arm-PCR of CDR3 regions. Via MiXCR, TCRdb re-called the multiplex PCR reads, giving one row per CDR3 protein. The table lists about 350,000 distinct CDR3 sequences, 15% to 20% of them singletons. These data were also filed under a second study, of T cells in Graves' hyperthyroidism and ophthalmopathy.

Sequenced material: peripheral blood mononuclear cells (PBMCs), taken at new diagnosis, from a patient treated with antithyroid drugs. These receptors were collected from a man in his forties with Graves disease.

The chain is built from TRBV6-1 and TRBJ2-5; 11 nucleotides line up with TRBD2. Germline CDR1 and CDR2: MNHNS and SASEGT. V trimming: 4 bases; J trimming: 5 bases; junction bases outside the gene matches: 3. This CDR3 has 14 amino acids. This chain's CDR3 is CASSASGGMETQYF. CDR3 DNA: TGTGCCAGCAGTGCTAGCGGGGGGATGGAGACCCAGTACTTC.

This clonotype has more than one count but fewer than ten. The chain carries TRBV18 and TRBJ2-5, with D perhaps matching TRBD1 (5 bases). CDR1 is KGHSH, CDR2 LQKENI, per germline. The V end was cut by 2 bases, the J end by 4 bases, with 5 bases between. CDR3 size: 12 residues. In nucleotides, the CDR3 is TGTGCCAGCTCACCAAGGGGAGAGACCCAGTACTTC. Translation: CASSPRGETQYF.

The chain couples TRBV10-3 to TRBJ2-2; 10 positions match TRBD2. Germline V gene lookup returns CDR1 ENHRY and CDR2 SYGVKD. The CDR3 is 16 amino acids. Germline trimming cut 4 bases from V and 2 bases from J; bases unmatched to any gene: 4. The CDR3 loop reads CAISAGLASNTGELFF. In nucleotides, the CDR3 is TGTGCCATCAGTGCGGGACTAGCGAGTAACACCGGGGAGCTGTTTTTT.

This clonotype was observed many times. The chain combines TRBV5-1 with TRBJ2-5, with D perhaps TRBD1 (5 bases). CDR1 and CDR2 from the germline V gene are SGHRS and YFSETQ. The CDR3 consists of 14 residues. Trimming removed 5 bases from V and 0 bases from J, with 11 bases in between. The CDR3 DNA reads TGCGCCAGCAGTGTTACAGGCCACCAAGAGACCCAGTACTTC. It yields the protein CASSVTGHQETQYF.

This clonotype was observed at least ten times. V is TRBV5-1 and J is TRBJ2-7; TRBD2 aligns across 13 bases. J lost 1 base, V lost 2 bases, and 6 bases had no gene match. This CDR3 contains 17 residues. Germline V gene sequence: CDR1 SGHRS, CDR2 YFSETQ. The CDR3 is CASSLTSGGARSYEQYF. CDR3 DNA: TGCGCCAGCAGCTTAACTAGCGGGGGGGCCCGTTCCTACGAGCAGTACTTC.

The chain recombines TRBV14 with TRBJ1-4; TRBD1 is a possible D gene (5 bases). Germline loops: CDR1 SGHDN, CDR2 FVKESK. The germline V and J ends were trimmed by 2 bases and 0 bases, with 7 bases remaining between them. The CDR3 has 15 residues. The CDR3 DNA follows: TGTGCCAGCAGCCAACCGGGGCCAACTAATGAAAAACTGTTTTTT. Its translation: CASSQPGPTNEKLFF.

About this clonotype: A much bigger clone sits one base away, suggesting this may be a read error. The chain recombines TRBV9 with TRBJ1-2; 8 bases are a match to TRBD1. The germline V gene encodes CDR1 SGDLS and CDR2 YYNGEE. The CDR3 extends over 15 amino acids. CDR3 nucleotide sequence: TGTGTCAGCAGCGTAGTGGCAGGGGGCAACTATGGCTACACCTTC. Amino acids: CVSSVVAGGNYGYTF.

In its sample, this clonotype was seen a few times. V is TRBV12-3 or TRBV12-4 and J is TRBJ2-7; D may be TRBD1 (6 bases). Trimming took 2 bases from V and 10 from J, leaving 12 bases between them. The length of the CDR3 is 12 residues. CDR3 amino acids: CASSLRQGRQYF. For the CDR3, the DNA is TGTGCCAGCAGTTTAAGGCAGGGGCGCCAGTACTTC.

A remark on this clonotype: A far larger clone differs by one base, so this is likely a read error. V gene TRBV6-1 combines with J gene TRBJ1-1; D call uncertain. CDR3 length: 13 amino acids. CDR1 MNHNS and CDR2 SASEGT come from the germline V gene. V lost 5 bases, J lost 3 bases, and 10 bases lay in between. CDR3 in amino acids: CASSPPGHTEAFF. The CDR3, as DNA: TGTGCCAGCAGTCCCCCGGGCCACACTGAAGCTTTCTTT.

This clonotype was detected many times. The V call is TRBV20-1, the J call TRBJ2-7, with 7 positions matching TRBD1. This CDR3 is 12 amino acids long. The J segment lost 2 bases and the V segment lost 4 bases, leaving 2 bases of the junction unmatched. Germline lookup yields CDR1 DFQATT and CDR2 SNEGSKA (reference sequence). CDR3 in amino acids: CSAMDRPYEQYF. As DNA, the CDR3 is TGCAGTGCTATGGACAGGCCCTACGAGCAGTACTTC.

This clonotype was seen a single time. The V gene is TRBV28, the J gene TRBJ2-5, with 12 bases aligning to TRBD2. This CDR3 is 17 amino acids long. Germline loops: CDR1 MDHEN, CDR2 SYDVKM. The ends lost 3 bases at V and 0 bases at J; junction bases unmatched: 5. The CDR3 DNA reads as TGTGCCAGCAGTTTTTGGACTAGCGGGGCGTACCAAGAGACCCAGTACTTC. This sequence encodes CASSFWTSGAYQETQYF. Using reference TRBV28 and TRBJ2-5 for the parts outside the CDR3, the full variable domain is DVKVTQSSRYLVKRTGEKVFLECVQDMDHENMFWYRQDPGLGLRLIYFSYDVKMKEKGDIPEGYSVSREKKERFSLILESASTNQTSMYLCASSFWTSGAYQETQYFGPGTRLLVL.

For this clonotype: This may come from a read error, since a much larger clone is one base off. V and J are TRBV4-1 and TRBJ2-1; perhaps TRBD2 as D (7 bases). Germline CDR1 and CDR2: MGHRA and YSYEKL. Trimming stripped 0 bases from V and 10 bases from J, with 22 bases between. The CDR3 loop spans 17 amino acids. The CDR3 is CASSQDWRGGTFYEQFF. The CDR3 region has the DNA TGCGCCAGCAGCCAAGATTGGAGGGGGGGGACGTTCTACGAGCAGTTCTTC.

A few counts support this clonotype. The chain uses TRBV28 and TRBJ2-2; possible D gene TRBD1, 10 bases. Germline V gene lookup returns CDR1 MDHEN and CDR2 SYDVKM. The V end lost 4 bases, the J end lost 5 bases, and 29 bases lay between the germline ends. The CDR3 runs 20 residues. The DNA for the CDR3 is TGTGCCAGCAGTTCGCGGGACAGGGGCCGGCGGGGGGGGAAGACCGGGGAGCTGTTTTTT. This sequence encodes CASSSRDRGRRGGKTGELFF.

This clonotype was observed a handful of times. The chain has TRBV7-3 and TRBJ2-1; possibly TRBD1 for D (6 bases). Trimming pared 6 bases from V and 0 bases from J, leaving 12 bases between. The CDR3 runs 15 residues. Germline assignment: CDR1 SGHTA and CDR2 FQGTGA. The CDR3 sequence: CASSRQDSSYNEQFF. The DNA of the CDR3 is TGTGCCAGCAGTCGTCAGGACAGCTCCTACAATGAGCAGTTCTTC.

In regard to this clonotype: This may stem from a read error, because a much larger clone lies one nucleotide away. The V call is TRBV3-1, the J call TRBJ2-5; no firm D call. The ends were cut back, 0 bases at V and 13 bases at J, with 12 bases in the middle. This CDR3 contains 12 residues. Germline assignment: CDR1 LGHDT and CDR2 YNNKEL (reference sequence). The CDR3 region has the DNA TGTGCCAGCAGCCAAGATAAAGAGGCCCTGTACTTC. Encoded protein: CASSQDKEALYF.

This clonotype was seen at least ten times. The rearrangement uses TRBV2 and TRBJ1-2; D is perhaps TRBD1 (5 bases). Germline V gene sequence: CDR1 SNHLY, CDR2 FYNNEI. The V and J ends lost 1 base and 5 bases respectively, with 17 bases between them. This CDR3 is built from 16 residues. DNA of the CDR3: TGTGCCAGCAGTGAAGTAGCAGCTCTCGGGGGGTATGGCTACACCTTC. Translating gives CASSEVAALGGYGYTF.

This clonotype was recorded at least ten times. This chain joins TRBV12-3 or TRBV12-4 and TRBJ1-1; TRBD1 agrees at 11 bases. The junction had 7 bases not matched to a gene; V was cut back by 6 bases and J by 4 bases. The CDR3 extends over 15 amino acids. The CDR3 sequence: CASSHPGTGGTEAFF. The CDR3 nucleotides read TGTGCCAGCAGCCACCCCGGGACAGGGGGCACTGAAGCTTTCTTT.

This rearrangement joins TRBV6-2 or TRBV6-3 to TRBJ2-2, with D perhaps matching TRBD1 (6 bases). Germline assignment: CDR1 MNHEY and CDR2 SVGEGT. V dropped 2 bases and J dropped 6 bases, with 22 bases sitting between them. CDR3 length: 18 amino acids. CDR3 in amino acids: CASSYPSTGRGRAGELFF. For the CDR3, the DNA is TGTGCCAGCAGTTACCCTTCGACAGGCAGGGGACGGGCCGGGGAGCTGTTTTTT.

This clonotype was counted a few times. The chain carries TRBV5-1 and TRBJ2-2; D is uncertain. The CDR3 runs to 14 residues. The germline gives CDR1 SGHRS, CDR2 YFSETQ. V was trimmed by 4 bases and J by 4 bases, leaving 11 bases between them. This CDR3 reads CASSPGRFTGELFF. In nucleotides, the CDR3 is TGCGCCAGCAGCCCCGGACGATTCACCGGGGAGCTGTTTTTT.

This clonotype was seen repeatedly, ten times or more. The chain joins TRBV6-5 to TRBJ1-5; weak D call: TRBD1 (6 bases). The CDR3 runs to 16 residues. CDR1 is MNHEY, CDR2 SVGAGI, per germline. The germline V and J ends were trimmed by 2 bases and 1 base, with 12 bases remaining between them. Here the CDR3 reads CASSYGRGASNQPQHF. CDR3 in DNA: TGTGCCAGCAGTTACGGACGGGGGGCGAGCAATCAGCCCCAGCATTTT.

The CDR3 loop reads CASSLGPGDTGELFF. The CDR3 DNA sequence: TGTGCCAGCAGCCTTGGGCCAGGGGACACCGGGGAGCTGTTTTTT. The V and J genes are TRBV13 and TRBJ2-2; D is possibly TRBD1 (6 bases). Germline CDR1 is PRHDT and CDR2 is FYEKMQ (reference sequence). V was trimmed by 5 bases and J by 3 bases, leaving 13 bases between them. CDR3 length: 15 amino acids.

This clonotype has more than one count but fewer than ten. The chain employs TRBV28 and TRBJ2-5; 7 bases map to TRBD2. Germline V gene lookup returns CDR1 MDHEN and CDR2 SYDVKM. CDR3 length equals 16 residues. Trimming took 6 bases from V and 1 from J; bases not matched to a gene: 11. For the CDR3, the DNA is TGTGCCAGCAGATACCCGGGGGGAGCCCTCCAAGAGACCCAGTACTTC. This translates into CASRYPGGALQETQYF.

This clonotype was observed a handful of times. The V and J genes are TRBV20-1 and TRBJ2-3; D call uncertain. The CDR3 is 12 residues long. Trimming took off 7 bases at V and 1 base at J, with 9 bases between the two ends. The germline V gene has CDR1 DFQATT and CDR2 SNEGSKA (reference sequence). DNA for the CDR3: TGCAGTGTTCTTGAGGGCACAGATACGCAGTATTTT. Its translation: CSVLEGTDTQYF.